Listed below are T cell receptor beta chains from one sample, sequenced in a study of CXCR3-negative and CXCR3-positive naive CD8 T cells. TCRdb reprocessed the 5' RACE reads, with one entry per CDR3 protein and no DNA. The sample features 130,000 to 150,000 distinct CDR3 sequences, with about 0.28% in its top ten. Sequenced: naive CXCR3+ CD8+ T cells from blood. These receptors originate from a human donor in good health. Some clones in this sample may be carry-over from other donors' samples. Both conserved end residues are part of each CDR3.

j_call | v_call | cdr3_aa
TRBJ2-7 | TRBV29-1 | CSVDEQGSYEQYF
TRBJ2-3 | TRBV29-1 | CSVEWGQMADTQYF
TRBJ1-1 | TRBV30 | CAWTMGAEAFF
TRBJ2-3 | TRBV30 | CAWEDPGDTQYF
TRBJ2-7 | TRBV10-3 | CAISPRDSFYEQYF
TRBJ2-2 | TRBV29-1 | CSVSRDTGELFF
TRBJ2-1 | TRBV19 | CASSTGMVGNEQFF
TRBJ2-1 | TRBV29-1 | CSVEGGETDNEQFF
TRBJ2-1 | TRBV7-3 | CASSLNTGGSHNEQFF
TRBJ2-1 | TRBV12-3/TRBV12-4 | CASRYPGSSYNEQLF
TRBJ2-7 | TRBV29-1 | CSVDSGTGPYEQYF
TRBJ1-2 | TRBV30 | CAWSLGDGYTF
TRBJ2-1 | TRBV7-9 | CASGVGESSYNEQFF
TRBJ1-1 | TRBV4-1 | CASSPLQNQINTEAFF
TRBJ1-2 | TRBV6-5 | CASSPEQGGTHGYTF
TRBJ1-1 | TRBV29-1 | CSGAWGTEAFF
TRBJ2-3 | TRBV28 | CASSLPSVGTSTDTQYF
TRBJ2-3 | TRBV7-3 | CASSLKFRGDTQYF
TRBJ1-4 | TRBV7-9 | CASSSLDSLNEKLFF
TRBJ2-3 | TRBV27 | CASSLFNVGRGTDTQYF
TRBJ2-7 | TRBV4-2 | CASSTSGTSEQYF
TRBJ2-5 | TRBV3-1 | CASSNSTGPKWETQYF
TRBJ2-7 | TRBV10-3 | CAISVLGTVHEQYF
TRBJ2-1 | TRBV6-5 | CASSYSGGQAGEQFF
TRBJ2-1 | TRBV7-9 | CASRPSSDFLWNEQFF
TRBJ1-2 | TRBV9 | CASSGYRQGGNYGYTF